Shown below are 21 T cell receptor beta chains from a single sample sequenced in a study of T cells in Graves' hyperthyroidism and ophthalmopathy. TCR beta CDR3 regions were amplified from RNA. Carried out on the TCR CDR3, a first-round RT-PCR used the HTBI primer set. TCRdb used MiXCR to reprocess the multiplex PCR reads, holding one entry per CDR3 protein. The sample includes more than 150,000 distinct CDR3 sequences, 15% to 20% of them seen just once. Sequencing input: blood. The receptors come from a woman in her forties or fifties with Graves' hyperthyroidism.

The sample holds many counts of this clonotype. The rearrangement uses TRBV7-3 and TRBJ2-3; 11 bases map to TRBD2. V trimming: 6 bases; J trimming: 4 bases; junction bases outside the gene matches: 9. This CDR3 spans 16 amino acids. In germline, CDR1 is SGHTA, CDR2 FQGTGA. The CDR3 here is CASSLVAGGPPDTQYF. In DNA, the CDR3 is TGTGCCAGCAGTCTCGTAGCGGGGGGGCCCCCAGATACGCAGTATTTT.

The sample holds a few counts of this clonotype. It may be a read error: a sequence one base away is much more abundant. Because the CDR3 is missing its conserved closing phenylalanine or tryptophan, this is likely a read error. The chain combines TRBV10-3 with TRBJ2-7, with D perhaps TRBD2 (6 bases). Germline-derived CDR1 and CDR2 are ENHRY and SYGVKD. V gave up 8 bases and J gave up 0 bases, with 11 bases separating them. This CDR3 is built from 13 residues. The CDR3 DNA follows: TGTGCCATCGCCCGGGGGAGCTCCTACGAGCAGTACTCC. This encodes CAIARGSSYEQYS.

This clonotype has at least ten counts. The V gene is TRBV2, the J gene TRBJ1-5, with D perhaps matching TRBD1 (6 bases). Trimming took 6 bases from V and 2 from J, leaving 14 bases between them. The CDR3 length is 15 residues. Germline CDR1 reads SNHLY; CDR2 reads FYNNEI. The CDR3 loop reads CASRLQGSGNQPQHF. DNA of the CDR3: TGTGCCAGCAGATTACAGGGAAGTGGCAATCAGCCCCAGCATTTT. Drawing the rest from reference TRBV2 and TRBJ1-5, the complete variable domain is EPEVTQTPSHQVTQMGQEVILRCVPISNHLYFYWYRQILGQKVEFLVSFYNNEISEKSEIFDDQFSVERPDGSNFTLKIRSTKLEDSAMYFCASRLQGSGNQPQHFGDGTRLSIL.

This clonotype was recorded many times. The V gene is TRBV3-1, the J gene TRBJ2-7; D is unresolved. CDR1 and CDR2 (germline): LGHDT, YNNKEL (reference sequence). The V and J ends lost 4 bases and 3 bases respectively, with 7 bases between them. The CDR3 runs 12 residues. The CDR3 reads CASSLGFYEQYF. The CDR3 nucleotides read TGTGCCAGCAGCCTTGGGTTCTACGAGCAGTACTTC.

The chain employs TRBV28 and TRBJ1-2, with a possible D match to TRBD1 (5 bases). Trimming shortened V by 11 bases and J by 3 bases, and 10 bases separated the two germline ends. Germline V gene sequence: CDR1 MDHEN, CDR2 SYDVKM. The CDR3 covers 11 residues. The CDR3 DNA follows: TGTGCCGCAAGACAGCACTATGGCTACACCTTC. Amino acids: CAARQHYGYTF.

The J gene is TRBJ2-5, the V gene TRBV5-5; 9 nucleotides align to TRBD2. The V gene's germline CDR1 is SGHKS and CDR2 YYEKEE (reference sequence). Trimming removed 0 bases from V and 1 base from J; junction bases left unmatched: 7. CDR3 size: 17 residues. The CDR3 DNA reads as TGTGCCAGCAGCTTGGGTTGGCGGGGGGGGGGCCAAGAGACCCAGTACTTC. It codes for CASSLGWRGGGQETQYF. Full variable domain (rest looked up from reference TRBV5-5 and TRBJ2-5): DAGVTQSPTHLIKTRGQQVTLRCSPISGHKSVSWYQQVLGQGPQFIFQYYEKEERGRGNFPDRFSARQFPNYSSELNVNALLLGDSALYLCASSLGWRGGGQETQYFGPGTRLLVL.

This clonotype was detected ten times or more. CDR3 DNA: TGCAGTGCTACCCTAGCGGGGGCCTCCTACGAGCAGTACTTC. Translated, it gives CSATLAGASYEQYF. The V call is TRBV20-1, the J call TRBJ2-7; 10 bases are a match to TRBD2. From germline, CDR1 is DFQATT and CDR2 SNEGSKA (reference sequence). This CDR3 contains 14 residues. V trimming: 4 bases; J trimming: 0 bases; junction bases outside the gene matches: 3.

This sequence joins TRBV7-9 and TRBJ1-4, with D possibly TRBD1 on 6 matching bases. This CDR3 is built from 15 residues. Trimming removed 4 bases at V and 2 bases at J, with 11 bases between. In germline, CDR1 is SEHNR, CDR2 FQNEAQ (reference sequence). In DNA, the CDR3 is TGTGCCAGCAGCTCCCTCCAGGGGACTAATGAAAAACTGTTTTTT. It specifies CASSSLQGTNEKLFF. Full variable domain (outside the CDR3, taken from reference TRBV7-9 and TRBJ1-4): DTGVSQNPRHKITKRGQNVTFRCDPISEHNRLYWYRQTLGQGPEFLTYFQNEAQLEKSRLLSDRFSAERPKGSFSTLEIQRTEQGDSAMYLCASSSLQGTNEKLFFGSGTQLSVL.

The table lists this clonotype with many counts. The chain has TRBV7-2 and TRBJ2-3; 10 bases line up with TRBD2. V lost 1 base, J lost 3 bases, and 4 bases stayed unmatched. The CDR3 spans 16 residues. From germline, CDR1 is SGHTA and CDR2 FQGNSA. As DNA, the CDR3 is TGTGCCAGCAGCTTAGACAGCGGGGGGGTGACAGATACGCAGTATTTT. This translates into CASSLDSGGVTDTQYF.

This clonotype was seen ten or more times. The chain recombines TRBV6-2 or TRBV6-3 with TRBJ2-7, with no clear D. There are 15 residues in the CDR3. Germline V gives CDR1 MNHEY, CDR2 SVGEGT. V lost 6 bases to trimming and J lost 1 base, with 16 bases between them. The chain's CDR3 is CASSSPGASSYEQYF. The CDR3, as DNA: TGTGCCAGCAGCAGCCCAGGTGCCAGTTCCTACGAGCAGTACTTC.

This clonotype was picked up many times. The V and J genes are TRBV19 and TRBJ1-1; the D is unclear. Trimming removed 7 bases at V and 1 base at J, with 7 bases between. The CDR3 covers 12 residues. Germline V gene sequence: CDR1 LNHDA, CDR2 SQIVND (reference sequence). The CDR3 region is CASTRSNTEAFF. The CDR3 coding sequence is TGTGCCAGTACTAGGTCGAACACTGAAGCTTTCTTT. Filled out from reference TRBV19 and TRBJ1-1, the complete variable domain reads DGGITQSPKYLFRKEGQNVTLSCEQNLNHDAMYWYRQDPGQGLRLIYYSQIVNDFQKGDIAEGYSVSREKKESFPLTVTSAQKNPTAFYLCASTRSNTEAFFGQGTRLTVV.

This clonotype has a handful of counts. A much larger clone is a single base away; this may be a read error. V is TRBV6-1 and J is TRBJ2-1, with a weak D call TRBD1 (6 bases). In germline, CDR1 is MNHNS, CDR2 SASEGT. The CDR3 totals 13 residues. This CDR3 reads CASSAGQNNEQSF. The CDR3 DNA reads as TGTGCCAGCAGTGCGGGACAAAACAATGAGCAGTCCTTC.

J is TRBJ2-7 and V is TRBV6-1; D remains ambiguous. Germline V gene data show CDR1 as MNHNS and CDR2 as SASEGT. V lost 6 bases, J lost 0 bases, and 15 bases lay in between. The CDR3 runs to 15 residues. CDR3 coding DNA: TGTGCCAGCAGCCTAGACGGACCGAGCTCCTACGAGCAGTACTTC. Translating it yields CASSLDGPSSYEQYF.

This clonotype was seen only a few times. This may be a read error: a much more frequent sequence differs by one nucleotide. In this CDR3 the conserved last residue, phenylalanine or tryptophan, is missing, so a read error is likely. The DNA for the CDR3 is TGTGCCAGCAGCTTAGAAAGTGGGTTATACAATGAGCAGTTCTCC. It is translated as CASSLESGLYNEQFS. V usage is TRBV11-3 and J usage is TRBJ2-1, with D hard to call. Germline loops: CDR1 SGHNT, CDR2 YENEEA. The CDR3 has 15 residues. V gave up 0 bases and J gave up 4 bases, with 10 bases separating them.

The V and J genes are TRBV3-1 and TRBJ1-6; D gene unclear. V was pared by 8 bases and J by 10 bases, with 21 bases between. Looked up from germline, CDR1 is LGHDT and CDR2 is YNNKEL (reference sequence). The CDR3 has 15 amino acids. The CDR3 is CASCAVRDHGSPLHF. The CDR3 DNA sequence: TGTGCCAGCTGCGCGGTTCGGGATCATGGGTCACCCCTCCACTTT.

In this sample, this clonotype turned up many times. The chain recombines TRBV5-5 with TRBJ2-5; D not certain. Trimming removed 2 bases at V and 12 bases at J, with 11 bases between. CDR1 is SGHKS and CDR2 is YYEKEE in the germline V gene (reference sequence). The CDR3 consists of 11 residues. The chain's CDR3 is CASSFAQDEYF. The CDR3 DNA reads TGTGCCAGCAGCTTCGCGCAGGATGAGTACTTC. The variable domain in full, with the rest retrieved from reference TRBV5-5 and TRBJ2-5, is DAGVTQSPTHLIKTRGQQVTLRCSPISGHKSVSWYQQVLGQGPQFIFQYYEKEERGRGNFPDRFSARQFPNYSSELNVNALLLGDSALYLCASSFAQDEYFGPGTRLLVL.

This clonotype has a count of ten or more. The J gene is TRBJ1-3, the V gene TRBV7-6; 7 nucleotides agree with TRBD1. Germline trimming cut 5 bases from V and 2 bases from J; bases unmatched to any gene: 9. CDR1 and CDR2 (germline): SGHVS, FNYEAQ. This CDR3 region has 16 residues. The CDR3 bases are TGTGCCAGCAGCACAGAAGGACAGGTCCCTGGAAACACCATATATTTT. It specifies CASSTEGQVPGNTIYF.

The V call is TRBV29-1, the J call TRBJ2-7; D gene ambiguous. The CDR3 is made up of 12 amino acids. Germline V gene sequence: CDR1 SQVTM, CDR2 ANQGSEA. The V end lost 5 bases, the J end lost 5 bases, and 13 bases lay between the germline ends. The DNA of the CDR3 is TGCAGCGTTCAGAACCTTGAGGACGAGCAGTACTTC. Translated, it gives CSVQNLEDEQYF.

The chain links TRBV2 to TRBJ1-2; no clear D. Germline V gene lookup returns CDR1 SNHLY and CDR2 FYNNEI. The germline V and J ends were trimmed by 6 bases and 1 base, with 9 bases remaining between them. The length of the CDR3 is 13 residues. In DNA form, the CDR3 reads TGTGCCAGCAGGAACGACCGTAACTATGGCTACACCTTC. Translating it yields CASRNDRNYGYTF.

This clonotype came up many times. The chain links TRBV5-1 to TRBJ1-1; no clear D gene. The CDR3 has 15 amino acids. With 2 bases removed from V and 0 bases from J, the gap between germline ends came to 11 bases. Germline CDR1 and CDR2: SGHRS and YFSETQ. This CDR3 reads CASSFNINLNTEAFF. CDR3 DNA sequence: TGCGCCAGCAGCTTCAACATTAACTTGAACACTGAAGCTTTCTTT.

This clonotype was recorded at least ten times. This chain uses TRBV28 with TRBJ1-5; D gene unclear. Germline CDR1 MDHEN, CDR2 SYDVKM. This CDR3 region has 11 residues. Trimming removed 8 bases at V and 14 bases at J, with 16 bases between. CDR3 bases: TGTGCCAGCTCCGAGACCCGGGTCGAGCATTTT. Encoded protein: CASSETRVEHF.